This T cell receptor beta chain was identified in a study of untreated major depressive disorder. The germline V gene has CDR1 SNHLY and CDR2 FYNNEI. This CDR3 has 13 residues. Trimming removed 7 bases at V and 7 bases at J, with 17 bases between. Whole-study results and caveats: Compared with controls, depressed patients showed more TRBV05-01 (Vbeta 5.1) usage in CD4+ T cells.

In regard to this clone: Its antigen remains unknown.

Here immunoSEQ multiplex PCR was the method, and the copy in TCRdb shows in-frame clones only, minus some. The top ten hold about 0.8% of the sample, which has roughly 13,000 clones, about 93% seen once. The chain couples TRBV2 to TRBJ2-7; maybe TRBD1 (5 bases). This sequence originates from a young man with major depressive disorder. The sequenced material came from CD4+ T cells from PBMCs. CDR3 in DNA: TGTGCCAGCATGGGCAGGGCCCTGGGGGAGCAGTACTTC. Encoded protein: CASMGRALGEQYF.